What follows are 29 T cell receptor beta chains derived from one specimen sequenced in a study of glioma-infiltrating T cells (dated by TCRdb to the mid-2010s). Sequencing instrument: Illumina MiSeq. The iRepertoire nested amplicon-rescue multiplex PCR (arm-PCR) platform was used to amplify TCR alpha and beta CDR3 regions from RNA. TCRdb reprocessed the public reads (quality trimming at Q25 with fastp, clone calling with MiXCR) and kept in-frame beta chains. Duplicate CDR3 protein sequences are folded into a single record with the most common DNA and genes. Here the sample has fewer than 200,000 distinct CDR3 sequences; about 40% occur a single time. The ten top clones hold 5% to 5.5% of the sample. Sequenced sample: glioma tissue, nonneoplastic brain tissue, or PBMCs (not recorded which). These TCRs come from a human donor with low-grade glioma or glioblastoma, undergoing nonglioma brain surgery, or in good health (not recorded which).

The chain carries TRBV19 and TRBJ2-5; no reliable D call. The CDR3 is 14 amino acids. Between the trimmed V and J ends, which lost 3 bases and 1 base, there was a span of 9 bases. Germline V gene data show CDR1 as LNHDA and CDR2 as SQIVND (reference sequence). The CDR3 DNA reads as TGTGCCAGTAGTATCTACAACTCCCAAGAGACCCAGTACTTC. This gives the protein CASSIYNSQETQYF.

This clonotype was seen ten or more times. The V and J genes are TRBV6-1 and TRBJ2-7; 9 bases are a match to TRBD1. The CDR3 runs 13 residues. CDR1 is MNHNS, CDR2 SASEGT, per germline. V lost 6 bases, J lost 5 bases, and 5 bases stayed unmatched. The CDR3 DNA follows: TGTGCCAGCAGGAAACAGGGGGCCGACGAGCAGTACTTC. Protein sequence: CASRKQGADEQYF.

A note on this clonotype: A much bigger clone sits one base away, suggesting this may be a read error. The genes are TRBV20-1 and TRBJ2-7, with a possible D match to TRBD1 (6 bases). V dropped 7 bases and J dropped 0 bases, with 16 bases sitting between them. The CDR3 covers 14 residues. The germline V gene has CDR1 DFQATT and CDR2 SNEGSKA (reference sequence). CDR3 sequence reads: CSDPTQGISYEQYF. The CDR3 DNA reads as TGCAGTGATCCGACACAGGGCATCTCCTACGAGCAGTACTTC.

This clonotype appeared many times. This sequence joins TRBV6-1 and TRBJ2-1; 12 bases are a match to TRBD2. V shed 6 bases, J shed 0 bases, and the junction held 6 bases outside the gene matches. The CDR3 runs to 17 residues. Looked up from germline, CDR1 is MNHNS and CDR2 is SASEGT. The CDR3 bases are TGTGCCAGCAGCGGACTAGCGGGACCCTTCTCCTACAATGAGCAGTTCTTC. Its protein is CASSGLAGPFSYNEQFF.

On this clonotype itself: A read error may be the cause here, since a much bigger clone is one base away. The chain employs TRBV20-1 and TRBJ2-7; D remains unclear. The CDR3 covers 14 residues. Deletions cut 6 bases from V and 2 bases from J, with 17 bases between. Germline CDR1 reads DFQATT; CDR2 reads SNEGSKA (reference sequence). The CDR3 reads CSAWGNGHTYEQYF. The CDR3 coding sequence is TGCAGTGCGTGGGGAAATGGGCATACCTACGAGCAGTACTTC.

Details on this clonotype: A read error is possible here, since a much larger clone lies one base away. The rearrangement links TRBV28 to TRBJ2-1; D is possibly TRBD2 (6 bases). Germline assignment: CDR1 MDHEN and CDR2 SYDVKM. The CDR3 is made up of 15 amino acids. The CDR3 is CASSFSRGSYNEKFF. The CDR3 DNA reads as TGTGCCAGCAGTTTTAGTCGGGGGTCCTACAATGAGAAGTTCTTC.

A note on this clonotype: A clone one base away is much larger, so this may be a read error. V is TRBV2 and J is TRBJ2-5; D is undetermined. Between the trimmed V and J ends, which lost 6 bases and 1 base, there was a span of 18 bases. Germline V gene sequence: CDR1 SNHLY, CDR2 FYNNEI. The CDR3 length is 16 residues. As DNA, the CDR3 is TGTGCCAGCAGCCAAGTCCCTAAATGGCTCCAAGAGACCCAGTACTTC. Translation gives CASSQVPKWLQETQYF.

Comment on this clonotype: The germline gene is not matched at one end of the junction; a read error may be the cause. V gene TRBV11-2 combines with J gene TRBJ2-3; tentatively, D is TRBD2 (6 bases). The CDR3 spans 15 residues. The germline V gene encodes CDR1 SGHAT and CDR2 FQNNGV. Here the CDR3 DNA reads TGTGCCAGCAGCAACACACTCGGGAGCACAGATACGAAGTATTTT. Its translation is CASSNTLGSTDTKYF. The full variable domain, in which reference TRBV11-2 and TRBJ2-3 provide the parts outside the CDR3, is EAGVAQSPRYKIIEKRQSVAFWCNPISGHATLYWYQQILGQGPKLLIQFQNNGVVDDSQLPKDRFSAERLKGVDSTLKIQPAKLEDSAVYLCASSNTLGSTDTKYFGPGTRLTVL.

This clonotype appeared a few times. This clone may be a read error of a much larger clone one base away. The chain joins TRBV10-3 to TRBJ1-5; D is undetermined. There are 14 residues in the CDR3. The V gene lost 3 bases and the J gene lost 6 bases, with 12 bases spanning the gap. CDR1 and CDR2 (germline): ENHRY, SYGVKD. As DNA, the CDR3 is TGTGCCATCAGTGATGGAGGGAAGGGTCAGCCCCAGCATTTT. It translates to CAISDGGKGQPQHF.

This clonotype has at least ten counts. The chain links TRBV29-1 to TRBJ1-5; unclear D gene. Trimming pared 4 bases from V and 6 bases from J, leaving 13 bases between. The CDR3 loop spans 13 amino acids. Germline lookup yields CDR1 SQVTM and CDR2 ANQGSEA. CDR3 protein: CSVVGILGQPQHF. CDR3 DNA: TGCAGCGTTGTGGGGATCCTAGGTCAGCCCCAGCATTTT. The full variable domain, its missing parts supplied by reference TRBV29-1 and TRBJ1-5, is SAVISQKPSRDICQRGTSLTIQCQVDSQVTMMFWYRQQPGQSLTLIATANQGSEATYESGFVIDKFPISRPNLTFSTLTVSNMSPEDSSIYLCSVVGILGQPQHFGDGTRLSIL.

This clonotype has more than one count but fewer than ten. V usage is TRBV29-1 and J usage is TRBJ2-7; 9 positions match TRBD1. Looked up from germline, CDR1 is SQVTM and CDR2 is ANQGSEA. The CDR3 consists of 12 residues. The V gene end was trimmed by 4 bases and the J gene end by 5 bases; junction bases not matched to a gene: 3. CDR3 bases: TGCAGCGTTGGGGGACAGGGTGACGAGCAGTACTTC. Translation gives CSVGGQGDEQYF.

In the case of this clonotype: This may be a read error, as it is one base from a much larger clone. The chain combines TRBV2 with TRBJ1-5; D gene unclear. Trimming removed 1 base from V and 11 bases from J, with 12 bases in between. Germline V gene data show CDR1 as SNHLY and CDR2 as FYNNEI. The CDR3 extends over 13 amino acids. CDR3 in DNA: TGTGCCAGCAGTGAAGATTTGATGGGCACCCAGCATTTT. This sequence encodes CASSEDLMGTQHF. The full variable domain, with the rest looked up from reference TRBV2 and TRBJ1-5, is EPEVTQTPSHQVTQMGQEVILRCVPISNHLYFYWYRQILGQKVEFLVSFYNNEISEKSEIFDDQFSVERPDGSNFTLKIRSTKLEDSAMYFCASSEDLMGTQHFGDGTRLSIL.

As regards this clonotype: A read error may explain this, as a much larger clone is one base away. The chain carries TRBV7-9 and TRBJ2-5; 9 bases map to TRBD2. The CDR3 is made up of 15 amino acids. Germline V gene lookup returns CDR1 SEHNR and CDR2 FQNEAQ (reference sequence). Trimming cost V 4 bases and J 8 bases; bases outside gene matches: 11. The CDR3 DNA follows: TGTGCCAGCAGCTCCTCTCAAGCGGGAGGAGATACCCAGTACTTC. Its protein is CASSSSQAGGDTQYF.

A note on this clonotype: This sequence may be a read error, since a much larger clone differs from it by one base. The chain couples TRBV15 to TRBJ1-1; D not certain. The CDR3 is made up of 14 amino acids. V was pared by 0 bases and J by 4 bases, with 9 bases between. From germline, CDR1 is LNHNV and CDR2 YYDKDF (reference sequence). DNA of the CDR3: TGTGCCACCAGCAGAGAGAAGGACTCCACTGAAGCTTTCTTT. Translation gives CATSREKDSTEAFF.

The J gene is TRBJ1-1, the V gene TRBV5-1, with D perhaps matching TRBD1 (6 bases). Trimming cost V 1 base and J 12 bases, with 16 bases left between them. Germline CDR1 reads SGHRS; CDR2 reads YFSETQ. The CDR3 spans 13 residues. The DNA for the CDR3 is TGCGCCAGCAGCTTGTCCGGGGGCGTGGAAACTTTCTTT. Amino acids: CASSLSGGVETFF. Together with reference TRBV5-1 and TRBJ1-1, the CDR3 gives the full variable domain: KAGVTQTPRYLIKTRGQQVTLSCSPISGHRSVSWYQQTPGQGLQFLFEYFSETQRNKGNFPGRFSGRQFSNSRSEMNVSTLELGDSALYLCASSLSGGVETFFGQGTRLTVV.

This clonotype was detected only a few times. The chain carries TRBV19 and TRBJ1-2; D is possibly TRBD1 (6 bases). In germline, CDR1 is LNHDA, CDR2 SQIVND (reference sequence). V was trimmed by 3 bases and J by 2 bases, leaving 7 bases between them. The CDR3 runs to 13 residues. The DNA for the CDR3 is TGTGCCAGTAGTATGAGGGGGAACTATGGCTACACCTTC. It specifies CASSMRGNYGYTF.

About this clonotype itself: A single base separates this from a much larger clone, so it may be a read error. The J gene is TRBJ1-5, the V gene TRBV30; unclear D gene. CDR1 is GTSNPN and CDR2 is SVGIG in the germline V gene (reference sequence). The V end was cut by 6 bases, the J end by 3 bases, with 12 bases between. This CDR3 region has 13 residues. CDR3 protein: CACSGGDNQPQHF. CDR3 nucleotides: TGTGCCTGTAGCGGTGGAGACAATCAGCCCCAGCATTTT.

As concerns this clonotype: A much bigger clone sits one base away, suggesting this may be a read error. This rearrangement joins TRBV20-1 to TRBJ2-7; 7 positions match TRBD2. This CDR3 region has 13 residues. From germline, CDR1 is DFQATT and CDR2 SNEGSKA (reference sequence). CDR3 coding DNA: TGCAGTGCTATGAGGACTAGGACCTACGAGCAGAACTTC. Its protein product is CSAMRTRTYEQNF.

Ten or more counts support this clonotype. The chain employs TRBV20-1 and TRBJ2-3; 7 positions match TRBD2. Losses at the gene ends were 6 bases for V and 4 bases for J; bases not matched to a gene: 13. This CDR3 spans 15 amino acids. Germline CDR1 reads DFQATT; CDR2 reads SNEGSKA (reference sequence). CDR3 sequence (DNA): TGCAGTGCCGACCAGGTCACCGCGGGGGCAGATACGCAGTATTTT. Protein: CSADQVTAGADTQYF.

This clonotype was observed at least ten times. The chain combines TRBV28 with TRBJ2-7; 7 nucleotides agree with TRBD1. This CDR3 has 14 residues. Losses at the gene ends were 5 bases for V and 3 bases for J; bases not matched to a gene: 7. Germline CDR1 MDHEN, CDR2 SYDVKM. The CDR3 DNA reads TGTGCCAGCAGTCCCGGGACAGAAGACTACGAGCAGTACTTC. Translated: CASSPGTEDYEQYF. Using reference TRBV28 and TRBJ2-7 for the parts outside the CDR3, the full variable domain is DVKVTQSSRYLVKRTGEKVFLECVQDMDHENMFWYRQDPGLGLRLIYFSYDVKMKEKGDIPEGYSVSREKKERFSLILESASTNQTSMYLCASSPGTEDYEQYFGPGTRLTVT.

This clonotype was detected ten times or more. The chain couples TRBV6-1 to TRBJ2-7, with a weak D call TRBD2 (5 bases). The CDR3 is 13 amino acids. V was cut by 5 bases and J by 8 bases, with 16 bases left in between. Germline-derived CDR1 and CDR2 are MNHNS and SASEGT. This CDR3 reads CASSRTGEYQQYF. Written as DNA, the CDR3 is TGTGCCAGCAGTAGGACTGGAGAGTACCAGCAGTACTTC.

As concerns this clonotype: A single base separates this from a much larger clone, so it may be a read error. This chain connects TRBV12-3 or TRBV12-4 to TRBJ1-1; D is uncertain. The CDR3 has 13 residues. V lost 7 bases, J lost 4 bases, and 13 bases lay in between. The CDR3 nucleotides are TGTGCCAGCACCACCACGGTGAGCACTGAAGCTTTCTTT. Its translation is CASTTTVSTEAFF.

V usage is TRBV19 and J usage is TRBJ2-7, with D unresolved. Trimming took 1 base from V and 1 from J, leaving 11 bases between them. This CDR3 is built from 15 residues. The germline V gene has CDR1 LNHDA and CDR2 SQIVND (reference sequence). CDR3 residues: CASSIGTSSSYEQYF. The CDR3 DNA reads TGTGCCAGTAGTATAGGTACATCCTCGTCCTACGAGCAGTACTTC.

This clonotype was counted at least ten times. This chain joins TRBV28 and TRBJ1-5, with D possibly TRBD1 on 6 matching bases. Looked up from germline, CDR1 is MDHEN and CDR2 is SYDVKM. This CDR3 spans 15 amino acids. V lost 1 base and J lost 3, with 10 bases in between. CDR3 sequence: CASSLLYRDNQPQHF. The CDR3, as DNA: TGTGCCAGCAGTTTATTATACAGGGACAATCAGCCCCAGCATTTT.

This chain links TRBV4-1 with TRBJ1-3; 9 bases align to TRBD1. V shed 3 bases, J shed 2 bases, and the junction held 5 bases outside the gene matches. CDR1 MGHRA and CDR2 YSYEKL come from the germline V gene. This CDR3 region has 16 residues. CDR3 DNA: TGCGCCAGCAGCCACCTACAGGGGGCGCCTGGAAACACCATATATTTT. Protein sequence: CASSHLQGAPGNTIYF.

This clonotype was recorded once. The J gene is TRBJ2-3, the V gene TRBV20-1; 9 bases fit TRBD2. This CDR3 contains 15 residues. Germline loops: CDR1 DFQATT, CDR2 SNEGSKA (reference sequence). Trimming cost V 4 bases and J 7 bases; bases outside gene matches: 12. CDR3 nucleotides: TGCAGTGCTAACATAGCGGGAGTAGGAAGAAATACGCAGTATTTT. Protein product: CSANIAGVGRNTQYF.

Ten or more counts support this clonotype. The CDR3 coding sequence is TGCAGTGCTGCTCAGGGATCAGAGACCCAGTACTTC. This sequence encodes CSAAQGSETQYF. V is TRBV20-1 and J is TRBJ2-5; TRBD1 might be the D (5 bases). The V end lost 5 bases, the J end lost 4 bases, and 11 bases lay between the germline ends. The CDR3 length is 12 residues. Per the germline V gene, CDR1 is DFQATT and CDR2 is SNEGSKA (reference sequence).

This clonotype was found many times. This sequence joins TRBV28 and TRBJ1-1, with a weak D call TRBD1 (5 bases). This CDR3 spans 14 amino acids. Trimming pared 6 bases from V and 11 bases from J, leaving 22 bases between. Germline-derived CDR1 and CDR2 are MDHEN and SYDVKM. The CDR3 sequence: CASRPPGGTHEAFF. The CDR3 nucleotides read TGTGCCAGCAGACCCCCCGGGGGAACCCACGAGGCTTTCTTT.

This clonotype was seen at least ten times. Compared with germline, one end of the junction differs, possibly owing to a read error. The chain combines TRBV5-1 with TRBJ2-7; D not certain. Germline CDR1 and CDR2: SGHRS and YFSETQ. CDR3 length equals 11 residues. CDR3 bases: TGTGCCAGCAGTGCCTCCTACGAGCAGTACTTC. This sequence encodes CASSASYEQYF. Using reference TRBV5-1 and TRBJ2-7 for the parts outside the CDR3, the full variable domain is KAGVTQTPRYLIKTRGQQVTLSCSPISGHRSVSWYQQTPGQGLQFLFEYFSETQRNKGNFPGRFSGRQFSNSRSEMNVSTLELGDSALYLCASSASYEQYFGPGTRLTVT.